The rows below give T cell receptor beta chains drawn from one sample of a study of a mutant IDH1 vaccine in newly diagnosed glioma. For these TCRs, the target antigens are not known. Libraries were prepared by immunoSEQ multiplex PCR; TCRdb keeps only in-frame clonotypes and omits some of them. The sample lists 30,000 to 45,000 clones, 60% to 75% occurring once. Material: PBMCs, obtained from a glioma patient whose treatment included an IDH1 peptide vaccine. Source of these receptors: a man aged 35 to 55 with glioma. CDR3s include the opening cysteine and the closing phenylalanine or tryptophan. The D gene is left open where the match is weak.

TRBV4-1,-,CASWGTSRSGNTIYF
TRBV2,TRBD1,CASMGQGENIQYF
TRBV5-1,TRBD2,CASSPGTSGMGEQFF
TRBV6-6,TRBD1,CASSSADRGDGYTF
TRBV6-5,TRBD1,CASMRDRGETQYF
TRBV5-1,-,CASSTSGTLNYGYTF
TRBV6-1,-,CASSDEGSRYGYTF
TRBV18,-,CASSKNPLTYEQYF
TRBV9,TRBD2,CASSATGLAGQNIQYF
TRBV7-2,-,CASSYDRGLQETQYF
TRBV28,TRBD1,CASSSGGQVYGYTF
TRBV23-1,-,CARSGSEAFF
TRBV29-1,-,CSAVPGRGNTEAFF
TRBV11-2,-,CASSLDLGGIYGYTF
TRBV7-9,-,CASSSGVASNSPLHF
TRBV6-1,-,CASSDKRTAGNTIYF
TRBV27,TRBD2,CASSRSSGRASNEQFF
TRBV25-1,-,CASSPGTGGNQPQHF
TRBV2,-,CASGQIYGYTF
TRBV6-4,TRBD2,CASSVAGASDTQYF